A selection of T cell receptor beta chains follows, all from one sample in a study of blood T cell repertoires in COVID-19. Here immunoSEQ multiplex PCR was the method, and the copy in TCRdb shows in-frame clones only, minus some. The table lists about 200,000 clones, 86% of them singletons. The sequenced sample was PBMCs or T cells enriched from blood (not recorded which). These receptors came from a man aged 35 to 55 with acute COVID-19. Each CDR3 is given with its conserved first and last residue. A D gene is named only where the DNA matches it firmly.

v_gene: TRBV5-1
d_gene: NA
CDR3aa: CASSPDIPLKAFF

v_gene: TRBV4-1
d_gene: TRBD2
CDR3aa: CASSQEGGSSGVTYEQYF

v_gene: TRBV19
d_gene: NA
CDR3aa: CASSQARVANYNEQFF

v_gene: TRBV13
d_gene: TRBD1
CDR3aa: CASSRYRDSEDTGELFF

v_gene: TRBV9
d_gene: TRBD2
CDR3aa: CASSTSGRHSEQFF

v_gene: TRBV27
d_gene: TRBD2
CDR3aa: CASTPGLAGASGGELFF

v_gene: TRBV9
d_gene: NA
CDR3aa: CASSAYSSGNTIYF

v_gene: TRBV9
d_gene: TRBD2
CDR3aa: CASSPLAGGYNEQFF

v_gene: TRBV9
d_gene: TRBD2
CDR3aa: CASSPEGGRDYTDTQYF

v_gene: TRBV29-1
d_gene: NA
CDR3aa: CSVVTGSYDEQFF

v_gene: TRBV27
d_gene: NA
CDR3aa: CASSGTWSLAKNIQYF

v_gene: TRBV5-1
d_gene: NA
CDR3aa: CASSYEPDRVAAKNIQYF

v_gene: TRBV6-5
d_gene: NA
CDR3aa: CASSYRGITGELFF

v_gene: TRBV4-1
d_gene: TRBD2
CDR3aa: CASSQVAGTSGRANQETQYF

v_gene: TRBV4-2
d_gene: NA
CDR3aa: CASSHLAWGAPSYNEQFF

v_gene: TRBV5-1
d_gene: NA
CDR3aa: CASSAIPGHTYEQYF

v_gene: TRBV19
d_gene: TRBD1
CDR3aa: CASSIDRGWKDTEAFF

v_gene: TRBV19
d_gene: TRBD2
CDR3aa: CASSPRSGRANTGELFF

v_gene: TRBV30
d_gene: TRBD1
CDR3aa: CAWSPDRGASNTEAFF

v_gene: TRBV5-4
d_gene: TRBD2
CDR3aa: CASSLNAGGWQETQYF

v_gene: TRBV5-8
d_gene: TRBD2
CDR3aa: CASSRPGLAGGSVLTF

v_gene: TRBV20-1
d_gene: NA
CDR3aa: CSASPGRETQYF

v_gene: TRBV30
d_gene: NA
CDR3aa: CAAESGRSNQPQHF

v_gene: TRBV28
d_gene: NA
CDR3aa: CASWDKGREQYF

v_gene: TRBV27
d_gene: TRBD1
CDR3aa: CASSPGQGNQPQHF

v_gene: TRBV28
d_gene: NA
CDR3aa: CALGGVDTEAFF

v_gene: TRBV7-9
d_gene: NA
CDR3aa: CASSFPQSKQYF

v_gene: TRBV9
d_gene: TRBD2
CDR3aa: CASRETSGSINEQFF

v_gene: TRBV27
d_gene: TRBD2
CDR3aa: CASREGGSYNEQFF

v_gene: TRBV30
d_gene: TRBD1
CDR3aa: CASRQGNQPQHF

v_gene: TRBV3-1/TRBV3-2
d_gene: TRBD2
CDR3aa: CASSRWGTSGRDTQYF

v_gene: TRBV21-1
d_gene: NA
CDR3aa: CAVTYSGNTIYF

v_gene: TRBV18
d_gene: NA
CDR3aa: CASSPGEDYGYTF